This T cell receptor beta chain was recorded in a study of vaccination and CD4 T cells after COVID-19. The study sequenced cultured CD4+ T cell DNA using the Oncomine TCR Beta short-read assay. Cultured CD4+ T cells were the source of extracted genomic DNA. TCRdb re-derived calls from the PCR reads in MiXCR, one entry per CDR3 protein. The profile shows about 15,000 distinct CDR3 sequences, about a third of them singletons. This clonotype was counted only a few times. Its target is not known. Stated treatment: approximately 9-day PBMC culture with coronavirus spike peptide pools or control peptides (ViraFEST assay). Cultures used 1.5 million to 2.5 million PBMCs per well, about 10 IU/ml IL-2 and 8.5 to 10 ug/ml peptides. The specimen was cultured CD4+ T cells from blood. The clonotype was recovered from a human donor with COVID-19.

The CDR3 sequence: CASSRVETQYF. CDR3 sequence (DNA): TGTGCCAGCAGCAGAGTGGAGACCCAGTACTTC. The chain combines TRBV11-3 with TRBJ2-5; D ambiguous. The CDR3 sequence is 11 residues long. Trimming cost V 5 bases and J 5 bases, with 6 bases left between them. CDR1 is SGHNT, CDR2 YENEEA, per germline.